This T cell receptor (beta chain) emerged from a study of cytomegalovirus exposure and HLA in healthy donors. Study-level points and caveats: V- and J-gene trimming in TCR beta was tied to a missense DCLRE1C variant by an analysis performed later. Rarity marked most TCR sequences, yet some public TCRs occurred in many donors. No immune exposure information besides CMV serostatus was available.

The PCR was carried out with 60 Vbeta primers and 13 Jbeta primers. Repertoires were generated with immunoSEQ multiplex PCR, while TCRdb's copy carries only in-frame clones and drops some. The repertoire holds some 150,000 clones, with roughly 75% as singletons. With V trimmed by 2 bases and J by 2 bases, 5 bases remained unmatched. Per the germline V gene, CDR1 is KGHSH and CDR2 is LQKENI. This CDR3 contains 15 residues. Concerning this clone: The antigen is unknown.

This TCR was sampled from a man between 40 and 49 years old in good health and CMV-seronegative. The rearrangement joins TRBV18 to TRBJ2-7, with 8 bases lining up with TRBD1. The sample consisted of PBMCs. CDR3 residues: CASSPAPGQAYEQYF. The CDR3 nucleotides read TGTGCCAGCTCACCAGCGCCGGGACAGGCCTACGAGCAGTACTTC.